Following are 6 T cell receptor beta chains from one sample sequenced in a study of shared clonotypes between healthy human individuals. Clones were read by immunoSEQ multiplex PCR, and TCRdb kept only the in-frame ones, dropping some. This table holds some 800,000 clones, 80% to 95% found once. Naive CD8 cells, CD45RO-negative and positively selected for CCR7, excluded terminally differentiated effector memory CD45RA+ cells. Material: naive CD8+ T cells sorted from blood. These receptors all come from a man aged 25-45 years in good health.

This clone was observed a single time. The V and J genes are TRBV27 and TRBJ2-2; TRBD1 agrees at 8 bases. The J segment lost 7 bases and the V segment lost 3 bases, leaving 7 bases of the junction unmatched. In germline, CDR1 is MNHEY, CDR2 SMNVEV (reference sequence). The CDR3 runs 15 residues. CDR3 DNA sequence: TGTGCCAGCAGTTTCGCGACAGGGGCCAACGGGGAGCTGTTTTTT. Translation gives CASSFATGANGELFF.

The V call is TRBV30, the J call TRBJ2-7; D is unresolved. Trimming stripped 4 bases from V and 6 bases from J, with 16 bases between. The CDR3 runs 13 residues. Looked up from germline, CDR1 is GTSNPN and CDR2 is SVGIG (reference sequence). The CDR3 loop is CAWNDGVLGEQYF. The CDR3 DNA sequence: TGTGCCTGGAATGATGGGGTTCTTGGCGAGCAGTACTTC.

This chain links TRBV19 with TRBJ2-7; D unclear. Germline-derived CDR1 and CDR2 are LNHDA and SQIVND (reference sequence). CDR3 length: 13 residues. Between the trimmed V and J ends, which lost 3 bases and 4 bases, there was a span of 10 bases. CDR3 sequence (DNA): TGTGCCAGTAGTATGAGGCCCTTTTACGAGCAGTACTTC. Residues: CASSMRPFYEQYF.

This clone was counted a single time. This sequence joins TRBV4-1 and TRBJ2-1, with unresolved D. Trimming left V 0 bases short and J 7 bases short, with 13 bases between. CDR3 length: 15 residues. The germline V gene encodes CDR1 MGHRA and CDR2 YSYEKL. Here the CDR3 DNA reads TGCGCCAGCAGCCAAGACTGGGTTGGGCGTAATGAGCAGTTCTTC. Protein sequence: CASSQDWVGRNEQFF.

The chain combines TRBV5-4 with TRBJ2-7; 9 nucleotides match TRBD2. The V and J ends lost 3 bases and 5 bases, in that order; junction bases with no gene match: 6. CDR1 and CDR2 from the germline V gene are SGHNT and YYREEE (reference sequence). The CDR3 loop spans 14 amino acids. In DNA, the CDR3 is TGTGCCAGCAGCTCCTTAGCGGGAGCCAACGAGCAGTACTTC. Amino acids: CASSSLAGANEQYF.

The chain joins TRBV7-9 to TRBJ1-4; D uncertain. This CDR3 contains 12 residues. V was trimmed by 7 bases and J by 7 bases, leaving 10 bases between them. The V gene's germline CDR1 is SEHNR and CDR2 FQNEAQ (reference sequence). Here the CDR3 reads CASTSGSEKLFF. The DNA of the CDR3 is TGTGCCAGCACCTCGGGCAGTGAAAAACTGTTTTTT. Looking up the rest from reference TRBV7-9 and TRBJ1-4 gives the full variable domain: DTGVSQNPRHKITKRGQNVTFRCDPISEHNRLYWYRQTLGQGPEFLTYFQNEAQLEKSRLLSDRFSAERPKGSFSTLEIQRTEQGDSAMYLCASTSGSEKLFFGSGTQLSVL.